The 31 T cell receptor beta chains below all came from one sample that was sequenced in a study of breast tumors, draining lymph nodes, adjacent tissues. TCRdb re-analysed the multiplex PCR reads in MiXCR, keeping a single row per CDR3 protein. The table shows some 25,000 distinct CDR3 sequences, with approximately 23% occurring only once. Sequenced input: breast tumor tissue. The receptor source for this set is a female donor with breast cancer. Some clones in this sample may be carry-over from other donors' samples.

Comment on this clonotype: A read error may account for a junction end that differs from germline. V usage is TRBV6-6 and J usage is TRBJ1-1; TRBD1 matches 8 bases. CDR1 is MNHNY and CDR2 is SVGAGI in the germline V gene (reference sequence). The CDR3 is 18 amino acids. CDR3: CVSSYSGFVDRDFREAFF. In DNA form, the CDR3 reads TGTGTCAGCAGTTACTCGGGGTTCGTGGACAGGGACTTCCGGGAAGCTTTCTTT.

As to this clonotype: This may stem from a read error, because a much larger clone lies one nucleotide away. The chain recombines TRBV6-1 with TRBJ2-1; 13 bases agree with TRBD2. Germline assignment: CDR1 MNHNS and CDR2 SASEGT. CDR3 length equals 15 residues. V lost 8 bases, J lost 6 bases, and 7 bases stayed unmatched. CDR3: CASSGLAGTCNEQFF. Written as DNA, the CDR3 is TGTGCCAGCTCGGGACTAGCGGGAACCTGCAATGAGCAGTTCTTC.

This clonotype came up many times. V is TRBV20-1 and J is TRBJ2-1, with 7 bases lining up with TRBD1. The CDR3 extends over 14 amino acids. Germline lookup yields CDR1 DFQATT and CDR2 SNEGSKA (reference sequence). V lost 3 bases to trimming and J lost 4 bases; unmatched junction nucleotides: 6. Written as DNA, the CDR3 is TGCAGTGCTAGGTCAGGGGGAAGGTACAATGAGCAGTTCTTC. Translated, it gives CSARSGGRYNEQFF.

The V gene is TRBV3-1, the J gene TRBJ2-1; TRBD2 matches 12 bases. The ends lost 4 bases at V and 8 bases at J; junction bases unmatched: 9. Germline V gene lookup returns CDR1 LGHDT and CDR2 YNNKEL (reference sequence). The CDR3 spans 16 residues. The DNA for the CDR3 is TGTGCCAGCAGCCCGACTAGCGGGAGTGTCAGACATGAGCAGTTCTTC. Encoded protein: CASSPTSGSVRHEQFF.

V usage is TRBV10-3 and J usage is TRBJ1-1; 7 bases line up with TRBD1. There are 15 residues in the CDR3. Trimming cost V 5 bases and J 4 bases; bases outside gene matches: 10. CDR1 and CDR2 (germline): ENHRY, SYGVKD. The CDR3 reads CAISSDRAALTEAFF. For the CDR3, the DNA is TGTGCCATCAGTTCCGACAGGGCCGCGCTCACTGAAGCTTTCTTT.

This clonotype appeared many times. The rearrangement joins TRBV12-3 or TRBV12-4 to TRBJ2-1, with D possibly TRBD2 on 6 matching bases. V gave up 5 bases and J gave up 9 bases, with 17 bases separating them. The CDR3 has 14 residues. The CDR3 DNA follows: TGTGCCAGCAGTCCCCCCCGGGAGAAGCCTGAGCAGTTCTTC. Translated, it gives CASSPPREKPEQFF.

This clonotype was counted between two and nine times. The chain couples TRBV6-5 to TRBJ2-2; either TRBD1 or TRBD2 may fit D (5 bases each). The CDR3 sequence is 14 residues long. The germline V and J ends were trimmed by 7 bases and 7 bases, with 16 bases remaining between them. CDR1 is MNHEY, CDR2 SVGAGI, per germline. For the CDR3, the DNA is TGTGCCAGCAAGTATACCAGGGACGGCGGGGAGCTGTTTTTT. Residues: CASKYTRDGGELFF.

This clonotype has a count of ten or more. CDR3: CASSPKWGRGTYNEQFF. CDR3 nucleotides: TGTGCCAGCAGTCCAAAGTGGGGGCGGGGGACCTACAATGAGCAGTTCTTC. The genes are TRBV12-3 or TRBV12-4 and TRBJ2-1; a possible D gene is TRBD2 (7 bases). The CDR3 consists of 17 residues. Trimming took 5 bases from V and 2 from J, leaving 19 bases between them.

This clonotype was picked up many times. The chain uses TRBV3-1 and TRBJ2-1; the match to TRBD2 covers 15 bases. The CDR3 is 18 residues long. V lost 4 bases, J lost 7 bases, and 11 bases stayed unmatched. Per the germline V gene, CDR1 is LGHDT and CDR2 is YNNKEL (reference sequence). Here the CDR3 reads CASSPIRGLAGGGNEQFF. The CDR3 DNA reads TGTGCCAGCAGCCCCATAAGGGGACTAGCGGGAGGAGGGAATGAGCAGTTCTTC.

Concerning this clonotype itself: At one of its ends the junction is not consistent with the germline gene, which may arise from a read error. The rearrangement links TRBV12-3 or TRBV12-4 to TRBJ2-2; 8 bases fit TRBD2. The CDR3 extends over 16 amino acids. This CDR3 is CASSYTSGTETRELLF. The CDR3 DNA sequence: TGTGCCAGCAGCTACACTAGCGGAACAGAGACCAGGGAGCTGCTTTTT.

This clonotype was seen repeatedly, ten times or more. The chain recombines TRBV19 with TRBJ2-1; TRBD2 might be the D (8 bases). The V and J ends lost 4 bases and 6 bases respectively, with 19 bases between them. Per the germline V gene, CDR1 is LNHDA and CDR2 is SQIVND (reference sequence). This CDR3 has 16 residues. The CDR3 DNA reads TGTGCCAGTAGTAGCCCGGGGGGGGGGACAGTCAATGAGCAGTTCTTC. Amino acids: CASSSPGGGTVNEQFF. The full variable domain, in which reference TRBV19 and TRBJ2-1 provide the parts outside the CDR3, is DGGITQSPKYLFRKEGQNVTLSCEQNLNHDAMYWYRQDPGQGLRLIYYSQIVNDFQKGDIAEGYSVSREKKESFPLTVTSAQKNPTAFYLCASSSPGGGTVNEQFFGPGTRLTVL.

As concerns this clonotype: Possible read error: a much larger clone is one base away. CDR3 sequence: CASRLGQPYEQYF. DNA for the CDR3: TGTGCCAGCAGACTGGGACAGCCCTACGAGCAGTACTTC. The rearrangement links TRBV28 to TRBJ2-7, with 7 nucleotides matching TRBD1. This CDR3 is built from 13 residues. Germline assignment: CDR1 MDHEN and CDR2 SYDVKM. The junction had 4 bases not matched to a gene; V was cut back by 6 bases and J by 2 bases.

This clonotype was detected many times. The chain carries TRBV29-1 and TRBJ1-4, with D tentatively TRBD1 (5 bases). Germline CDR1 reads SQVTM; CDR2 reads ANQGSEA. The V and J ends lost 5 bases and 4 bases respectively, with 14 bases between them. The CDR3 extends over 14 amino acids. In DNA form, the CDR3 reads TGCAGCGTTACCCCAGCAGGGTATAATGAAAAACTGTTTTTT. It yields the protein CSVTPAGYNEKLFF.

This clonotype was found many times. CDR3 nucleotide sequence: TGTGCCAGCAGACCTACCCCTGGACTAGCCCAAGGCGAGCAGTACTTC. It translates to CASRPTPGLAQGEQYF. The chain carries TRBV5-8 and TRBJ2-7; 8 nucleotides agree with TRBD2. Germline trimming cut 5 bases from V and 6 bases from J; bases unmatched to any gene: 16. Germline lookup yields CDR1 SGHTS and CDR2 YDEGEE. This CDR3 spans 16 amino acids.

This clonotype was found many times. The chain carries TRBV20-1 and TRBJ2-1; 13 nucleotides align to TRBD2. J gave up 7 bases and V 6 bases, and 12 bases lay outside the gene matches. The CDR3 length is 16 residues. Germline CDR1 and CDR2: DFQATT and SNEGSKA (reference sequence). CDR3 sequence (DNA): TGCAGTGCCGACGCCCCCGGGACTAGCGGGACAAATGAGCAGTTCTTC. It specifies CSADAPGTSGTNEQFF.

As for this clonotype: A much larger clone differs by one base, so this may be a read error. Because it lacks the conserved phenylalanine or tryptophan at the end, this CDR3 is likely a read error. V usage is TRBV14 and J usage is TRBJ1-2; D ambiguous. The V gene lost 0 bases and the J gene lost 4 bases, with 9 bases spanning the gap. The CDR3 is 14 residues long. CDR1 is SGHDN and CDR2 is FVKESK in the germline V gene. The CDR3 sequence is CASSQEGDFYGYTL. The DNA for the CDR3 is TGTGCCAGCAGCCAAGAAGGAGACTTCTATGGCTACACCCTC.

This rearrangement joins TRBV7-6 to TRBJ2-3; no clear D. Germline values: CDR1 SGHVS, CDR2 FNYEAQ. This CDR3 has 16 amino acids. Trimming took 5 bases from V and 6 from J, leaving 21 bases between them. CDR3 in DNA: TGTGCCAGCAGCCGTACGGACCTAATCACGAAGGATACGCAGTATTTT. Translating gives CASSRTDLITKDTQYF.

This clonotype occurred many times. The chain joins TRBV6-2 or TRBV6-3 to TRBJ2-1, with 8 bases matching TRBD2. From germline, CDR1 is MNHEY and CDR2 SVGEGT. Losses at the gene ends were 6 bases for V and 0 bases for J; bases not matched to a gene: 1. The CDR3 has 14 amino acids. The CDR3 protein is CASSSGSSYNEQFF. CDR3 nucleotides: TGTGCCAGCAGCAGCGGGAGCTCCTACAATGAGCAGTTCTTC.

This clonotype was seen many times. The V call is TRBV10-2, the J call TRBJ2-2; D gene unclear. This CDR3 spans 13 amino acids. The V and J ends lost 4 bases and 8 bases respectively, with 11 bases between them. Germline CDR1 WSHSY, CDR2 SAAADI. CDR3 residues: CASSVDQTGELFF. The DNA for the CDR3 is TGCGCCAGCAGTGTGGACCAGACAGGGGAGCTGTTTTTT.

This clonotype has ten or more counts. V gene TRBV2 combines with J gene TRBJ2-1, with 10 bases aligning to TRBD1. J lost 8 bases, V lost 4 bases, and 8 bases had no gene match. Germline V gene data show CDR1 as SNHLY and CDR2 as FYNNEI. This CDR3 has 15 amino acids. Written as DNA, the CDR3 is TGTGCCAGCAGTGGCCGGGACAGGGGAGTGGATGAGCAGTTCTTC. Encoded protein: CASSGRDRGVDEQFF.

This chain uses TRBV5-1 with TRBJ1-6, with 8 bases identical to TRBD1. Per the germline V gene, CDR1 is SGHRS and CDR2 is YFSETQ. This CDR3 spans 15 amino acids. V shed 10 bases and J 7 bases; nucleotides not matched to a gene: 13. The CDR3 DNA follows: TGCGCCGGCGGCATAGGACAGGGTGGAAATTCACCCCTCCACTTT. This gives the protein CAGGIGQGGNSPLHF.

This clonotype was found many times. V and J are TRBV18 and TRBJ2-2; D not resolved. V lost 2 bases and J 4 bases, leaving 5 bases between the germline ends. CDR3 length: 13 amino acids. The germline V gene has CDR1 KGHSH and CDR2 LQKENI. CDR3 bases: TGTGCCAGCTCACCAGGGCCCACCGGGGAGCTGTTTTTT. It translates to CASSPGPTGELFF.

This clonotype was observed at least ten times. This rearrangement joins TRBV5-8 to TRBJ1-4; D might be TRBD1 (5 bases). CDR3 size: 15 residues. V lost 0 bases and J lost 8, with 14 bases in between. CDR1 and CDR2 (germline): SGHTS, YDEGEE. The DNA for the CDR3 is TGTGCCAGCAGCTTGGGTTCAGGGACCGGGGAAAAACTGTTTTTT. Translated: CASSLGSGTGEKLFF.

V gene TRBV5-1 combines with J gene TRBJ2-1; 11 positions match TRBD2. Matching the DNA end better, TRBJ2-7 makes the J call doubtful. This CDR3 is built from 15 residues. Germline CDR1 reads SGHRS; CDR2 reads YFSETQ. The CDR3 DNA is TGCGCCAGCAGCTTCGAGACTAGCGGGAACTACGAGCAGTACTTC. Its translation: CASSFETSGNYEQYF.

In regard to this clonotype: Possible read error: a much larger clone is one base away. The J gene is TRBJ2-3, the V gene TRBV6-1; 10 bases are a match to TRBD1. CDR1 is MNHNS and CDR2 is SASEGT in the germline V gene. The CDR3 is 15 residues long. V shed 11 bases, J shed 8 bases, and the junction held 16 bases outside the gene matches. The CDR3 coding sequence is TGTGCCGCCCGGAGGGGGACAGGGGTGGTGGGTACGCAGTATTTT. Protein: CAARRGTGVVGTQYF.

This clonotype appeared many times. The V gene is TRBV3-1, the J gene TRBJ2-2; D unclear. The CDR3 is 13 amino acids. In germline, CDR1 is LGHDT, CDR2 YNNKEL (reference sequence). V was clipped by 1 base and J by 4 bases, with 4 bases between them. The CDR3 sequence is CASSQGGTGELFF. As DNA, the CDR3 is TGTGCCAGCAGCCAAGGGGGCACCGGGGAGCTGTTTTTT.

With respect to this clonotype: A much more abundant neighbour one base away suggests this may be a read error. Likely a read error: the CDR3 ends without its conserved phenylalanine or tryptophan. V is TRBV9 and J is TRBJ1-3, with TRBD1 matching 10 bases. CDR1 SGDLS and CDR2 YYNGEE come from the germline V gene. V gave up 0 bases and J gave up 0 bases; unmatched junction bases: 12. This CDR3 comprises 20 residues. CDR3 in DNA: TGTGCCAGCAGCGTAGGGCTGGGACAGGGGCTCCTCCGCTCTGGAAACACCATATATTCT. Translating gives CASSVGLGQGLLRSGNTIYS.

In its sample, this clonotype ranks as medium-sized. CDR3 sequence: CASSFSAAGPLSNQPQHF. The CDR3 DNA is TGTGCCAGCAGTTTTTCGGCCGCCGGTCCCCTTAGCAATCAGCCCCAGCATTTT. This rearrangement joins TRBV7-8 to TRBJ1-5, with D uncertain. The CDR3 runs 18 residues. From germline, CDR1 is SGHVS and CDR2 FQNEAQ. V dropped 6 bases and J dropped 0 bases, with 21 bases sitting between them. The entire variable domain, with the rest obtained from reference TRBV7-8 and TRBJ1-5, is as follows: GAGVSQSPRYKVAKRGQDVALRCDPISGHVSLFWYQQALGQGPEFLTYFQNEAQLDKSGLPSDRFFAERPEGSVSTLKIQRTQQEDSAVYLCASSFSAAGPLSNQPQHFGDGTRLSIL.

The genes are TRBV24-1 and TRBJ2-4, with D maybe TRBD1 (6 bases). CDR3 length: 15 residues. Germline CDR1 is KGHDR and CDR2 is SFDVKD. The V gene lost 4 bases and the J gene lost 6 bases, with 15 bases spanning the gap. CDR3 coding DNA: TGTGCCACCAGTGAAGAAAGGGGGAACATAAACATTCAGTACTTC. It encodes CATSEERGNINIQYF.

The V gene is TRBV3-1, the J gene TRBJ2-5; 8 bases match TRBD2. V lost 6 bases and J lost 2; bases outside the gene matches: 5. CDR3 length: 14 amino acids. Germline CDR1 and CDR2: LGHDT and YNNKEL (reference sequence). This CDR3 is CASSQTGGQETQYF. CDR3 nucleotides: TGTGCCAGCAGTCAAACGGGAGGGCAAGAGACCCAGTACTTC.

This clonotype was picked up many times. The rearrangement joins TRBV5-1 to TRBJ2-1; a possible D gene is TRBD1 (6 bases). The CDR3 contains 15 residues. The V end lost 0 bases, the J end lost 1 base, and 8 bases lay between the germline ends. Germline CDR1 SGHRS, CDR2 YFSETQ. CDR3 DNA: TGCGCCAGCAGCTTGGATACAGGGTCCTACAATGAGCAGTTCTTC. Its translation: CASSLDTGSYNEQFF.